Below are 20 T cell receptor beta chains sequenced from a single sample in a study of blood T cell repertoires in COVID-19. Here immunoSEQ multiplex PCR was the method, and the copy in TCRdb shows in-frame clones only, minus some. The sample contains approximately 150,000 clones, around 82% of which appear only once. Sequencing was performed on peripheral blood. The source of these receptors is a man in his sixties with active or convalescent COVID-19.

This chain connects TRBV5-1 to TRBJ2-3; perhaps TRBD1 as D (6 bases). The CDR3 totals 15 residues. Germline CDR1 and CDR2: SGHRS and YFSETQ. V was trimmed by 1 base and J by 5 bases, leaving 14 bases between them. CDR3 nucleotide sequence: TGCGCCAGCAGCTTGCAGGGGCTAGGCATAGATACGCAGTATTTT. The encoded protein is CASSLQGLGIDTQYF.

This clone was seen only once. The genes are TRBV7-9 and TRBJ1-1, with D unresolved. This CDR3 has 13 residues. Germline V CDR1 and CDR2: SEHNR, FQNEAQ (reference sequence). The V gene lost 0 bases and the J gene lost 6 bases, with 8 bases spanning the gap. CDR3 sequence reads: CASSLAAAAEAFF. The CDR3 region has the DNA TGTGCCAGCAGCTTAGCCGCGGCAGCTGAAGCTTTCTTT.

The rearrangement uses TRBV7-9 and TRBJ2-1, with TRBD2 matching 14 bases. CDR3 length: 16 amino acids. With 4 bases clipped from V and 7 bases from J, the junction kept 6 bases outside the gene matches. The germline CDR1 and CDR2 sequences are SEHNR and FQNEAQ (reference sequence). CDR3 residues: CASSSRGLAGVNEQFF. CDR3 nucleotides: TGTGCCAGCAGCTCCAGGGGACTAGCGGGAGTTAATGAGCAGTTCTTC.

This clone has a handful of counts. This chain uses TRBV5-1 with TRBJ2-1; D might be TRBD1 (7 bases). This CDR3 contains 17 residues. V lost 3 bases and J lost 4, with 20 bases in between. Looked up from germline, CDR1 is SGHRS and CDR2 is YFSETQ. CDR3 sequence (DNA): TGCGCCAGCAGCTCCAACGTTGGGGCAGGGGGGTACAATGAGCAGTTCTTC. This sequence encodes CASSSNVGAGGYNEQFF.

This chain uses TRBV5-6 with TRBJ2-1; 7 bases are a match to TRBD1. The CDR3 is 12 amino acids. The germline gives CDR1 SGHDT, CDR2 YYEEEE. With V trimmed by 3 bases and J by 12 bases, 6 bases remained unmatched. In DNA, the CDR3 is TGTGCCAGCAGCTCGCGACAGGGAAGGCAGTTCTTC. Translating it yields CASSSRQGRQFF.

This clone has a single count. The chain has TRBV9 and TRBJ2-1, with D possibly TRBD1 on 7 matching bases. The CDR3 length is 15 residues. The V gene lost 0 bases and the J gene lost 2 bases, with 9 bases spanning the gap. The germline V gene encodes CDR1 SGDLS and CDR2 YYNGEE. The chain's CDR3 is CASSVAGGTYNEQFF. CDR3 nucleotide sequence: TGTGCCAGCAGCGTAGCAGGGGGGACCTACAATGAGCAGTTCTTC. The complete variable domain, with remaining parts taken from reference TRBV9 and TRBJ2-1, reads DSGVTQTPKHLITATGQRVTLRCSPRSGDLSVYWYQQSLDQGLQFLIQYYNGEERAKGNILERFSAQQFPDLHSELNLSSLELGDSALYFCASSVAGGTYNEQFFGPGTRLTVL.

The chain couples TRBV9 to TRBJ2-2; 8 bases fit TRBD1. The germline V gene has CDR1 SGDLS and CDR2 YYNGEE. J gave up 8 bases and V 3 bases, and 3 bases lay outside the gene matches. This CDR3 has 13 amino acids. Here the CDR3 DNA reads TGTGCCAGCAGCGCAGGACAGGGTGGGGAGCTGTTTTTT. It is translated as CASSAGQGGELFF.

The rearrangement joins TRBV2 to TRBJ1-5, with D possibly being TRBD1 (5 bases). CDR1 SNHLY and CDR2 FYNNEI come from the germline V gene. The germline V and J ends were trimmed by 6 bases and 1 base, with 22 bases remaining between them. The CDR3 is made up of 18 amino acids. This chain's CDR3 is CASSAAWRGLKSNQPQHF. CDR3 DNA sequence: TGTGCCAGCAGCGCGGCCTGGAGGGGCCTCAAAAGCAATCAGCCCCAGCATTTT. The whole variable domain, filled in from reference TRBV2 and TRBJ1-5, reads EPEVTQTPSHQVTQMGQEVILRCVPISNHLYFYWYRQILGQKVEFLVSFYNNEISEKSEIFDDQFSVERPDGSNFTLKIRSTKLEDSAMYFCASSAAWRGLKSNQPQHFGDGTRLSIL.

V gene TRBV12-3 or TRBV12-4 combines with J gene TRBJ2-7; 7 nucleotides line up with TRBD1. The CDR3 has 13 residues. The V gene end was trimmed by 3 bases and the J gene end by 3 bases; junction bases not matched to a gene: 2. The CDR3 nucleotides are TGTGCCAGCAGTTTCAACAGGGGCTACGAGCAGTACTTC. Translating it yields CASSFNRGYEQYF.

The chain combines TRBV11-3 with TRBJ1-1; 8 bases align to TRBD1. CDR1 is SGHNT and CDR2 is YENEEA in the germline V gene. This CDR3 is built from 13 residues. Trimming took 5 bases from V and 9 from J; bases not matched to a gene: 8. The DNA for the CDR3 is TGTGCCAGCAGCCCTTCTGGCAGGGGGCAAGCTTTCTTT. This sequence encodes CASSPSGRGQAFF.

The chain recombines TRBV10-2 with TRBJ2-7, with TRBD2 identical over 11 bases. This CDR3 is built from 15 residues. The V gene's germline CDR1 is WSHSY and CDR2 SAAADI. With V trimmed by 8 bases and J by 6 bases, 12 bases remained unmatched. CDR3 DNA: TGCGCCAGCTGGACCTCACTAGCGGGAGCCCGCGAGCAGTACTTC. Protein: CASWTSLAGAREQYF.

This sequence joins TRBV6-2 or TRBV6-3 and TRBJ1-3; D not certain. This CDR3 has 15 amino acids. The V end lost 0 bases, the J end lost 5 bases, and 11 bases lay between the germline ends. The germline CDR1 and CDR2 sequences are MNHEY and SVGEGT. The CDR3 DNA is TGTGCCAGCAGTTACTCGATCGGCGGCCGAAACACCATATATTTT. Translated: CASSYSIGGRNTIYF.

The rearrangement joins TRBV10-1 to TRBJ2-4, with TRBD2 identical over 7 bases. The CDR3 extends over 14 amino acids. CDR1 and CDR2 from the germline V gene are WNHNN and SYGVQD (reference sequence). After removal of 0 bases from V and 4 bases from J, the junction contained 0 bases not matched to a gene. CDR3 residues: CASSESGGKNIQYF. CDR3 DNA: TGCGCCAGCAGTGAGTCGGGGGGGAAAAACATTCAGTACTTC.

The chain links TRBV7-9 to TRBJ2-6; 8 bases align to TRBD1. The CDR3 length is 18 residues. The trim removed 0 bases at V and 0 bases at J, leaving 4 bases unmatched. The germline gives CDR1 SEHNR, CDR2 FQNEAQ (reference sequence). CDR3 in amino acids: CASSLAAGGFSGANVLTF. For the CDR3, the DNA is TGTGCCAGCAGCTTAGCGGCAGGGGGCTTCTCTGGGGCCAACGTCCTGACTTTC.

This chain uses TRBV27 with TRBJ1-3; D unresolved. Germline loops: CDR1 MNHEY, CDR2 SMNVEV (reference sequence). The CDR3 sequence is 15 residues long. V lost 4 bases and J 2 bases, leaving 12 bases between the germline ends. The CDR3 DNA reads TGTGCCAGCAGTTCCGCACAGTTCCCTGGAAACACCATATATTTT. Its translation: CASSSAQFPGNTIYF.

This chain links TRBV2 with TRBJ2-1, with 9 bases aligning to TRBD1. Losses at the gene ends were 6 bases for V and 3 bases for J; bases not matched to a gene: 9. This CDR3 contains 16 residues. From germline, CDR1 is SNHLY and CDR2 FYNNEI. As DNA, the CDR3 is TGTGCCAGCAGCCTAACACCGGGACAGGGCTACAATGAGCAGTTCTTC. Protein: CASSLTPGQGYNEQFF.

The V and J genes are TRBV5-6 and TRBJ1-5; D is perhaps TRBD1 (6 bases). This CDR3 has 15 residues. V was clipped by 0 bases and J by 5 bases, with 12 bases between them. CDR1 and CDR2 (germline): SGHDT, YYEEEE. The CDR3 reads CASSLGGRDYQPQHF. CDR3 DNA: TGTGCCAGCAGCTTGGGGGGGCGCGATTATCAGCCCCAGCATTTT.

This clone appeared a single time. The chain couples TRBV9 to TRBJ2-3; 9 positions match TRBD2. Germline CDR1 SGDLS, CDR2 YYNGEE. The V and J ends lost 7 bases and 5 bases, in that order; junction bases with no gene match: 11. CDR3 length equals 15 residues. The CDR3 sequence: CASGRTSALVDTQYF. CDR3 in DNA: TGTGCCAGCGGCAGGACTAGCGCTCTGGTAGATACGCAGTATTTT.

This rearrangement joins TRBV7-8 to TRBJ1-2; D is uncertain. Germline V gene sequence: CDR1 SGHVS, CDR2 FQNEAQ. There are 15 residues in the CDR3. The ends were cut back, 5 bases at V and 5 bases at J, with 18 bases in the middle. The CDR3 sequence is CASSPTPGSKYGYTF. CDR3 DNA sequence: TGTGCCAGCAGCCCCACCCCAGGCAGCAAATATGGCTACACCTTC.

This chain links TRBV3-1 (or the pseudogene TRBV3-2) with TRBJ2-1; D not resolved. The V gene's germline CDR1 is LGHDT and CDR2 YNNKEL (reference sequence). The CDR3 is 13 residues long. Trimming pared 4 bases from V and 3 bases from J, leaving 7 bases between. CDR3 sequence: CASSRGGYNEQFF. Written as DNA, the CDR3 is TGTGCCAGCAGCCGCGGCGGCTACAATGAGCAGTTCTTC.